This is a list of T cell receptor beta chains from one sample in a study of blood T cell repertoires in COVID-19. TCRdb's table, derived via immunoSEQ multiplex PCR, lists solely in-frame clones and lacks some. The sample consists of about 100,000 clones, roughly 90% of them appearing once. Sequencing was carried out using peripheral blood. The receptors come from a woman in her fifties or sixties with COVID-19, enrolled during active disease. The CDR3 runs from the conserved cysteine through the conserved F or W. The order of the fields is D gene, V gene, clone size, J gene, CDR3 DNA, CDR3 protein. A D gene is named only where the DNA matches it firmly. For some rows the clone size is stated as once, few or many, or as a class when expanded; others skip it.

d_gene: -
v_gene: TRBV6-5
abundance: -
j_gene: TRBJ1-1
CDR3nt: TGTGCCAGCAGCTTTAGGGGGGGGAGATACACTGAAGCTTTCTTT
CDR3aa: CASSFRGGRYTEAFF

d_gene: -
v_gene: TRBV4-3
abundance: -
j_gene: TRBJ2-3
CDR3nt: TGCGCCAGCAGCCAAGAAGGGGGGGGAGAACCAGATACGCAGTATTTT
CDR3aa: CASSQEGGGEPDTQYF

d_gene: TRBD1
v_gene: TRBV9
abundance: -
j_gene: TRBJ2-7
CDR3nt: TGTGCCAGCAGCGTAGAGGAGCGGACAGGCGGATTTCGCGAGCAGTACTTC
CDR3aa: CASSVEERTGGFREQYF

d_gene: TRBD1
v_gene: TRBV3-1/TRBV3-2
abundance: -
j_gene: TRBJ2-7
CDR3nt: TGTGCCAGCAGCAAAGGACAGGGTGGGATGGGCTACGAGCAGTACTTC
CDR3aa: CASSKGQGGMGYEQYF

d_gene: -
v_gene: TRBV21-1
abundance: -
j_gene: TRBJ2-1
CDR3nt: TGTGCCAGCAGCAGTAGTCCTCCTCAGCGGAATGAGCAGTTCTTC
CDR3aa: CASSSSPPQRNEQFF

d_gene: TRBD1
v_gene: TRBV7-6
abundance: -
j_gene: TRBJ1-4
CDR3nt: TGTGCCAGCAGTACAACAGGGGGACCTAATGAAAAACTGTTTTTT
CDR3aa: CASSTTGGPNEKLFF

d_gene: -
v_gene: TRBV4-1
abundance: few
j_gene: TRBJ2-4
CDR3nt: TGCGCCAGCAGCCAAGGGTCAGTAGCCAAAAACATTCAGTACTTC
CDR3aa: CASSQGSVAKNIQYF

d_gene: TRBD1
v_gene: TRBV19
abundance: once
j_gene: TRBJ2-1
CDR3nt: TGTGCCAGTCAACCGGGACAGGGGTCGTATGAGCAGTTCTTC
CDR3aa: CASQPGQGSYEQFF

d_gene: TRBD1
v_gene: TRBV30
abundance: -
j_gene: TRBJ1-4
CDR3nt: TGTGCCTGGGACGAGGGCAGGGGGGAAAAACTGTTTTTT
CDR3aa: CAWDEGRGEKLFF

d_gene: TRBD1
v_gene: TRBV5-4
abundance: -
j_gene: TRBJ2-7
CDR3nt: TGTGCCAGCAGCACTATTGGGACAGGCCCTCTCTACGAGCAGTACTTC
CDR3aa: CASSTIGTGPLYEQYF

d_gene: -
v_gene: TRBV6-2/TRBV6-3
abundance: few
j_gene: TRBJ1-5
CDR3nt: TGTGCCAGCAGGTACGCGGGCGGGGGGGTTTGGCAGCCCCAGCATTTT
CDR3aa: CASRYAGGGVWQPQHF

d_gene: -
v_gene: TRBV7-9
abundance: once
j_gene: TRBJ1-1
CDR3nt: TGTGCCAGCAGCCCTCAGGGAGGGAACACTGAAGCTTTCTTT
CDR3aa: CASSPQGGNTEAFF

d_gene: TRBD2
v_gene: TRBV4-1
abundance: -
j_gene: TRBJ2-2
CDR3nt: TGCGCCAGCAGCCAAGTCCCTAGCGGGGTGCCACCCGAGGAGCTGTTTTTT
CDR3aa: CASSQVPSGVPPEELFF

d_gene: TRBD1
v_gene: TRBV12-5
abundance: -
j_gene: TRBJ1-2
CDR3nt: TGTGCTAGTGGCTCACTCTTGACAGGGTATGGCTACACCTTC
CDR3aa: CASGSLLTGYGYTF

d_gene: TRBD1
v_gene: TRBV4-3
abundance: -
j_gene: TRBJ1-3
CDR3nt: TGCGCCAGCAGCACGGGACAGAACTCTGGAAACACCATATATTTT
CDR3aa: CASSTGQNSGNTIYF

d_gene: -
v_gene: TRBV11-2
abundance: -
j_gene: TRBJ2-3
CDR3nt: TGTGCCAGCAGCTTAGTTGGGGGGGGCCTGGCAGATACGCAGTATTTT
CDR3aa: CASSLVGGGLADTQYF

d_gene: TRBD1
v_gene: TRBV6-5
abundance: -
j_gene: TRBJ1-3
CDR3nt: TGTGCCAGCAGTCTGACAGGGTTTGGAAACACCATATATTTT
CDR3aa: CASSLTGFGNTIYF

d_gene: -
v_gene: TRBV11-3
abundance: -
j_gene: TRBJ2-3
CDR3nt: TGTGCCAGCAGCCCCTCAGCGCTTAGCACAGATACGCAGTATTTT
CDR3aa: CASSPSALSTDTQYF

d_gene: -
v_gene: TRBV10-1
abundance: -
j_gene: TRBJ2-5
CDR3nt: TGCGCCAGCAGTGAGTCCCGCCGCAGGGTCCAAGAGACCCAGTACTTC
CDR3aa: CASSESRRRVQETQYF

d_gene: -
v_gene: TRBV28
abundance: once
j_gene: TRBJ2-7
CDR3nt: TGTGCCAGCAGTCCCTCGGGGGACTGGATCATATACGAGCAGTACTTC
CDR3aa: CASSPSGDWIIYEQYF

d_gene: TRBD1
v_gene: TRBV5-8
abundance: -
j_gene: TRBJ1-1
CDR3nt: TGTGCCAGCAGCTTGCGGGCAGGGGGACCCGGAGTGAACACTGAAGCTTTCTTT
CDR3aa: CASSLRAGGPGVNTEAFF

d_gene: TRBD1
v_gene: TRBV3-1/TRBV3-2
abundance: -
j_gene: TRBJ1-2
CDR3nt: TGTGCCAGCAGCCTGGGACAGGGGGCGCAGGGCTATGGCTACACCTTC
CDR3aa: CASSLGQGAQGYGYTF

d_gene: -
v_gene: TRBV5-1
abundance: -
j_gene: TRBJ2-7
CDR3nt: TGCGCCAGCAGCTTATGGTCAGCTAGCTCCTACGAGCAGTACTTC
CDR3aa: CASSLWSASSYEQYF

d_gene: TRBD1
v_gene: TRBV6-5
abundance: -
j_gene: TRBJ2-1
CDR3nt: TGTGCCAGCGTCCTGGGACAGGGGGTTGGTGAGCAGTTCTTC
CDR3aa: CASVLGQGVGEQFF

d_gene: -
v_gene: TRBV7-2
abundance: -
j_gene: TRBJ2-3
CDR3nt: TGTGCCAGCAGCCCTCCACACACAGATACGCAGTATTTT
CDR3aa: CASSPPHTDTQYF

d_gene: TRBD1
v_gene: TRBV7-3
abundance: -
j_gene: TRBJ2-2
CDR3nt: TGTGCCAGCAGCCGGGACAGGGTAGCGACCGGGGAGCTGTTTTTT
CDR3aa: CASSRDRVATGELFF

d_gene: -
v_gene: TRBV18
abundance: -
j_gene: TRBJ1-2
CDR3nt: TGTGCCAGCTCACCGGACAAAGGCTACACCTTC
CDR3aa: CASSPDKGYTF

d_gene: TRBD2
v_gene: TRBV2
abundance: -
j_gene: TRBJ2-1
CDR3nt: TGTGCCAGCACGCAGGGGGGACTAGCGGGGGACTTAAACAATGAGCAGTTCTTC
CDR3aa: CASTQGGLAGDLNNEQFF

d_gene: -
v_gene: TRBV7-8
abundance: -
j_gene: TRBJ1-4
CDR3nt: TGTGCCAGCAGCTTAACGCTCGTTGGCTCTCCCACTAATGAAAAACTGTTTTTT
CDR3aa: CASSLTLVGSPTNEKLFF

d_gene: TRBD1
v_gene: TRBV5-4
abundance: once
j_gene: TRBJ2-6
CDR3nt: TGTGCCAGCAGCCCGCCCCCCGGGACAGGGCCAGGGGCCAACGTCCTGACTTTC
CDR3aa: CASSPPPGTGPGANVLTF

d_gene: TRBD2
v_gene: TRBV6-6
abundance: once
j_gene: TRBJ2-7
CDR3nt: TGTGCCAGCAGCGTAGCGGGGGCATTCACCTACGAGCAGTACTTC
CDR3aa: CASSVAGAFTYEQYF

d_gene: -
v_gene: TRBV5-8
abundance: -
j_gene: TRBJ2-7
CDR3nt: TGTGCCAGCAGAGTTACAGGGACCTCCTACGAGCAGTACTTC
CDR3aa: CASRVTGTSYEQYF

d_gene: -
v_gene: TRBV28
abundance: -
j_gene: TRBJ1-3
CDR3nt: TGTGCCAGCAGATCGAGCTCTGGAAACACCATATATTTT
CDR3aa: CASRSSSGNTIYF

d_gene: -
v_gene: TRBV3-1/TRBV3-2
abundance: few
j_gene: TRBJ1-2
CDR3nt: TGTGCCAGCAGCCAAGATAATAGAACAGCCACCGGCCGCTATGGCTACACCTTC
CDR3aa: CASSQDNRTATGRYGYTF

d_gene: -
v_gene: TRBV6-5
abundance: -
j_gene: TRBJ2-1
CDR3nt: TGTGCCAGCAGTCAACGGGACATTCCCTACAATGAGCAGTTCTTC
CDR3aa: CASSQRDIPYNEQFF

d_gene: -
v_gene: TRBV10-3
abundance: once
j_gene: TRBJ2-7
CDR3nt: TGTGCCATCAGTGCTAGACAGGTTCCCTACGAGCAGTACTTC
CDR3aa: CAISARQVPYEQYF

d_gene: -
v_gene: TRBV12-3/TRBV12-4
abundance: -
j_gene: TRBJ2-5
CDR3nt: TGTGCCAGCAGTTTAGTAACTACTCAGACCCAGTACTTC
CDR3aa: CASSLVTTQTQYF

d_gene: -
v_gene: TRBV28
abundance: -
j_gene: TRBJ1-2
CDR3nt: TGTGCCAGCAGTTTAGGGGGGGGAGGGTATGGCTACACCTTC
CDR3aa: CASSLGGGGYGYTF

d_gene: -
v_gene: TRBV10-3
abundance: -
j_gene: TRBJ1-1
CDR3nt: TGTGCCATCAGCCCCGGGGTTGAGAACACTGAAGCTTTCTTT
CDR3aa: CAISPGVENTEAFF

d_gene: -
v_gene: TRBV30
abundance: -
j_gene: TRBJ1-4
CDR3nt: TGTGCCTGGAGCGCAGTTCCAACTAATGAAAAACTGTTTTTT
CDR3aa: CAWSAVPTNEKLFF

d_gene: TRBD1
v_gene: TRBV4-1
abundance: -
j_gene: TRBJ1-1
CDR3nt: TGCGCCAGCAGCCATTTGGGACAGGTCGCACTTATGAACACTGAAGCTTTCTTT
CDR3aa: CASSHLGQVALMNTEAFF

d_gene: -
v_gene: TRBV7-9
abundance: -
j_gene: TRBJ2-3
CDR3nt: TGTGCCAGCAGCCCCAGGGGCCCAGATACGCAGTATTTT
CDR3aa: CASSPRGPDTQYF